This T cell receptor (beta chain) was found in a study of T cell responses to AZD1222 COVID-19 vaccine. General observations from the study: There were repertoire samples only from the period after the peak T cell response. Baseline serostatus was positive in only a handful of AZD1222 recipients.

This clone was counted once. Its antigen is not known. The CDR3 totals 14 residues. Germline loops: CDR1 LGHNA, CDR2 YSLEER. V lost 0 bases and J 4 bases, leaving 7 bases between the germline ends. Here immunoSEQ multiplex PCR was the method, and the copy in TCRdb shows in-frame clones only, minus some. The sample holds fewer than 200,000 clones; 91% are singletons and the top ten take approximately 1.9%. The sequence was obtained from an adult in good health. The chain joins TRBV4-3 to TRBJ2-1; no reliable D call. The source was peripheral blood, collected on day 0 of AZD1222 vaccination. The CDR3 DNA reads TGCGCCAGCAGCCAAGATTACGGGTACAATGAGCAGTTCTTC. Its protein product is CASSQDYGYNEQFF.